Included here is one T cell receptor (beta chain) sequence, with context. The repertoire was sequenced with immunoSEQ multiplex PCR; TCRdb's copy has only in-frame clones and lacks some. The sample gives around 730,000 clones, 70% to 90% of which show up once; around 0.0099% is in the top ten. V shed 3 bases and J 7 bases; nucleotides not matched to a gene: 18. Per germline, CDR1 SGHAT and CDR2 FQNNGV. This CDR3 spans 18 amino acids. This sample was taken from a study of shared T cell receptors in the human thymus. This sample was shared with a second study, whose subject was human thymus T cells.

Sequenced material: thymocytes. The chain joins TRBV11-2 to TRBJ2-5, with 9 positions matching TRBD2. This receptor was identified in a girl less than two years old with a congenital heart defect. The CDR3 sequence is CASSFPPLPRLAEGTQYF. CDR3 sequence (DNA): TGTGCCAGCAGCTTTCCTCCCCTCCCGCGACTAGCGGAGGGGACCCAGTACTTC.